The 21 T cell receptor beta chains presented below share a single source sample, sequenced in a study of breast tumors, draining lymph nodes, adjacent tissues. The lymph nodes were axillary draining lymph nodes from breast cancer patients. TCRdb reprocessed the multiplex PCR reads with MiXCR, giving one entry per CDR3 protein. The data show around 230,000 distinct CDR3 sequences, approximately 31% seen once. Sequenced: axillary lymph node tissue. Receptors were obtained from a female donor with breast cancer. Some clones in this sample may be carry-over from other donors' samples.

This clonotype came up a few times. The gene calls are TRBV28 and TRBJ2-5; weak D call: TRBD2 (5 bases). CDR1 MDHEN and CDR2 SYDVKM come from the germline V gene. The V and J ends lost 1 base and 5 bases respectively, with 14 bases between them. The CDR3 consists of 15 residues. CDR3 coding DNA: TGTGCCAGCAGTTTATCTTTAGCCCGCGGGGAGACCCAGTACTTC. Its protein is CASSLSLARGETQYF.

With respect to this clonotype: A much larger clone differs from this one at a single base, so this may be a read error. The V call is TRBV6-1, the J call TRBJ2-7, with 13 bases aligning to TRBD2. This CDR3 is built from 15 residues. In germline, CDR1 is MNHNS, CDR2 SASEGT. The CDR3 coding sequence is TGTGCCAGCAGCCAGACTAGCGGGAGGCTCTACGAGCAGCACTTC. Translated: CASSQTSGRLYEQHF.

On this clonotype: A read error may be the cause here, since a much bigger clone is one base away. The chain combines TRBV27 with TRBJ2-7; 9 bases are shared with TRBD1. Germline-derived CDR1 and CDR2 are MNHEY and SMNVEV (reference sequence). This CDR3 has 14 residues. The V and J ends lost 5 bases and 5 bases, in that order; junction bases with no gene match: 7. CDR3 DNA sequence: TGTGCCAGCAGTGGCCGGGACAGGGTCCACGAGCAGTACTTC. Translating it yields CASSGRDRVHEQYF.

The J gene is TRBJ1-6, the V gene TRBV4-2, with D uncertain. Trimming cost V 5 bases and J 8 bases, with 13 bases left between them. The CDR3 is 14 amino acids. From germline, CDR1 is LGHNA and CDR2 YNFKEQ. The CDR3 DNA is TGTGCCAGCAGCTATAGCCACCGGGATTCACCCCTCCACTTT. Translated: CASSYSHRDSPLHF.

The CDR3 sequence: CSASAGLAGGNEQYF. The CDR3 DNA sequence: TGCAGTGCTAGTGCGGGACTAGCGGGAGGCAATGAGCAGTATTTT. This chain links TRBV20-1 with TRBJ2-3, with 15 bases aligning to TRBD2. This CDR3 is 15 amino acids long. Germline V gene data show CDR1 as DFQATT and CDR2 as SNEGSKA (reference sequence). Losses at the gene ends were 3 bases for V and 11 bases for J; bases not matched to a gene: 9.

The chain uses TRBV29-1 and TRBJ2-5; D remains unclear. Between the trimmed V and J ends, which lost 3 bases and 2 bases, there was a span of 7 bases. Germline CDR1 reads SQVTM; CDR2 reads ANQGSEA. This CDR3 has 12 amino acids. The CDR3 protein is CSVEVGQETQYF. DNA for the CDR3: TGCAGCGTTGAGGTGGGGCAAGAGACCCAGTACTTC.

This clonotype was recorded many times. The chain uses TRBV6-5 and TRBJ2-7; possibly TRBD2 for D (5 bases). Germline lookup yields CDR1 MNHEY and CDR2 SVGAGI. The V end lost 4 bases, the J end lost 5 bases, and 27 bases lay between the germline ends. There are 18 residues in the CDR3. As DNA, the CDR3 is TGTGCCAGCAGTTTAACCCCCGGCTTCGCGGGTGGCCTAGACGAGCAGTACTTC. Translation gives CASSLTPGFAGGLDEQYF.

This clonotype came up many times. This chain connects TRBV20-1 to TRBJ2-1; D is uncertain. CDR1 is DFQATT, CDR2 SNEGSKA, per germline (reference sequence). Trimming shortened V by 4 bases and J by 5 bases, and 27 bases separated the two germline ends. CDR3 size: 18 residues. The CDR3 is CSAKSLGKNVGRDNEQFF. CDR3 nucleotides: TGCAGTGCTAAATCTTTGGGGAAAAACGTCGGACGAGACAATGAGCAGTTCTTC.

The chain links TRBV9 to TRBJ1-6; a possible D gene is TRBD1 (6 bases). Per germline, CDR1 SGDLS and CDR2 YYNGEE. The ends were cut back, 3 bases at V and 9 bases at J, with 16 bases in the middle. This CDR3 has 15 residues. CDR3 sequence: CASSAAQGGSSPLHF. CDR3 in DNA: TGTGCCAGCAGCGCGGCTCAAGGGGGGAGTTCACCCCTCCACTTT.

There are many counts of this clonotype. The V call is TRBV19, the J call TRBJ1-2; D not resolved. The CDR3 has 11 amino acids. The V gene lost 5 bases and the J gene lost 11 bases, with 12 bases spanning the gap. The germline V gene encodes CDR1 LNHDA and CDR2 SQIVND (reference sequence). CDR3 in DNA: TGTGCCAGTAGTCTACGACATACTTACACCTTC. It encodes CASSLRHTYTF.

At least ten counts were recorded for this clonotype. V and J are TRBV19 and TRBJ2-3; no reliable D call. The CDR3 consists of 13 residues. Germline V lookup: CDR1 LNHDA, CDR2 SQIVND (reference sequence). V lost 9 bases to trimming and J lost 0 bases, with 10 bases between them. The CDR3 sequence is CASGPSSTDTQYF. CDR3 nucleotides: TGTGCCAGCGGACCTTCAAGCACAGATACGCAGTATTTT.

This clonotype was counted at least ten times. The rearrangement links TRBV5-1 to TRBJ2-2; D tentatively fits TRBD1 or TRBD2 (5 bases each). V lost 4 bases and J lost 0, with 22 bases in between. Germline V gives CDR1 SGHRS, CDR2 YFSETQ. The CDR3 totals 19 residues. DNA for the CDR3: TGCGCCAGCAGCCCTCGAGGCGGTGGGGGACGAGCGAACACCGGGGAGCTGTTTTTT. Its protein is CASSPRGGGGRANTGELFF. The full variable domain, in which reference TRBV5-1 and TRBJ2-2 provide the parts outside the CDR3, is KAGVTQTPRYLIKTRGQQVTLSCSPISGHRSVSWYQQTPGQGLQFLFEYFSETQRNKGNFPGRFSGRQFSNSRSEMNVSTLELGDSALYLCASSPRGGGGRANTGELFFGEGSRLTVL.

This clonotype was recorded many times. V is TRBV7-8 and J is TRBJ2-7, with TRBD2 identical over 13 bases. The CDR3 extends over 18 amino acids. Trimming cost V 1 base and J 6 bases; bases outside gene matches: 12. Germline CDR1 is SGHVS and CDR2 is FQNEAQ. CDR3 region: CASSLGTSGRAAPLEQYF. The CDR3 nucleotides are TGTGCCAGCAGCTTAGGTACTAGCGGGAGGGCCGCCCCTCTCGAGCAGTACTTC.

In this sample, this clonotype turned up many times. The chain joins TRBV11-3 to TRBJ2-1, with 7 bases matching TRBD2. Germline V gene sequence: CDR1 SGHNT, CDR2 YENEEA. With 4 bases clipped from V and 4 bases from J, the junction kept 4 bases outside the gene matches. The CDR3 sequence is 14 residues long. CDR3 residues: CASSSTGGYNEQFF. The CDR3 nucleotides read TGTGCCAGCAGCTCAACGGGAGGTTACAATGAGCAGTTCTTC.

Points on this clonotype: The conserved final phenylalanine or tryptophan is absent from the CDR3, which likely points to a read error. The gene calls are TRBV19 and TRBJ2-5; the D gene is possibly TRBD2 (5 bases). CDR1 and CDR2 from the germline V gene are LNHDA and SQIVND (reference sequence). The V gene lost 3 bases and the J gene lost 5 bases, with 19 bases spanning the gap. The CDR3 consists of 16 residues. The CDR3 loop reads CASSMAKEARLETQYS. The CDR3 DNA reads TGTGCCAGTAGTATGGCTAAGGAGGCTAGGCTGGAGACCCAGTACTCC.

This clonotype was picked up a small number of times. The chain couples TRBV27 to TRBJ2-3; 8 nucleotides match TRBD2. Per the germline V gene, CDR1 is MNHEY and CDR2 is SMNVEV (reference sequence). V shed 3 bases and J 1 base; nucleotides not matched to a gene: 9. CDR3 length: 17 residues. Written as DNA, the CDR3 is TGTGCCAGCAGTTTGTTAAGGGTGACTAGCGGCACAGATACGCAGTATTTT. Translation: CASSLLRVTSGTDTQYF.

This clonotype was counted ten times or more. The J gene is TRBJ2-1, the V gene TRBV7-8; TRBD2 might be the D (6 bases). The CDR3 extends over 16 amino acids. Trimming removed 1 base at V and 4 bases at J, with 14 bases between. Germline lookup yields CDR1 SGHVS and CDR2 FQNEAQ. CDR3 DNA: TGTGCCAGCAGCTTAGATCTAGCGCAATCTTACAATGAGCAGTTCTTC. This gives the protein CASSLDLAQSYNEQFF. The full variable domain, its missing parts supplied by reference TRBV7-8 and TRBJ2-1, is GAGVSQSPRYKVAKRGQDVALRCDPISGHVSLFWYQQALGQGPEFLTYFQNEAQLDKSGLPSDRFFAERPEGSVSTLKIQRTQQEDSAVYLCASSLDLAQSYNEQFFGPGTRLTVL.

This clonotype was observed at least ten times. The rearrangement joins TRBV24-1 to TRBJ2-1; a weak D match, TRBD2 (5 bases). V lost 2 bases to trimming and J lost 4 bases, with 14 bases between them. Germline assignment: CDR1 KGHDR and CDR2 SFDVKD. This CDR3 spans 16 amino acids. CDR3 coding DNA: TGTGCCACCAGTGATTCCCGAGGACTGACTTACAATGAGCAGTTCTTC. Protein product: CATSDSRGLTYNEQFF.

This clonotype was seen repeatedly, ten times or more. J is TRBJ2-1 and V is TRBV6-1; D ambiguous. The germline V gene encodes CDR1 MNHNS and CDR2 SASEGT. Trimming shortened V by 9 bases and J by 9 bases, and 12 bases separated the two germline ends. The CDR3 contains 11 residues. This chain's CDR3 is CASIGRSEQFF. CDR3 in DNA: TGTGCCAGTATAGGGCGAAGTGAGCAGTTCTTC.

This clonotype was seen a handful of times. As DNA, the CDR3 is TGTGCCAGCAGTTACATGAACACTGAAGCTTTCTTT. The encoded protein is CASSYMNTEAFF. This chain connects TRBV6-2 or TRBV6-3 to TRBJ1-1; D gene unclear. The CDR3 spans 12 residues. Trimming removed 2 bases from V and 0 bases from J, with 1 base in between. Germline CDR1 MNHEY, CDR2 SVGEGT.

This clonotype was counted many times. The chain couples TRBV6-5 to TRBJ2-5, with D tentatively TRBD2 (6 bases). The CDR3 is made up of 16 amino acids. Trimming took 2 bases from V and 4 from J, leaving 17 bases between them. Germline V gene lookup returns CDR1 MNHEY and CDR2 SVGAGI. The CDR3 loop is CASSYVSGGARETQYF. The CDR3 bases are TGTGCCAGCAGTTACGTGTCCGGGGGAGCGAGAGAGACCCAGTACTTC.